This passage covers 22 T cell receptor beta chains from one sample sequenced in a study of T cells in Graves' hyperthyroidism and ophthalmopathy. Amplified TCR beta CDR3 regions derived from RNA transcripts. The HTBI primer set served for first-round RT-PCR of the TCR CDR3. TCRdb independently ran MiXCR on the multiplex PCR reads; one entry per CDR3 protein. The sample lists 620,000 or so distinct CDR3 sequences; 14% were seen once. The sequencing sample was made of blood. The receptors were sampled from a woman aged 50 to 60 with Graves' ophthalmopathy.

In this sample, this clonotype turned up a few times. V usage is TRBV27 and J usage is TRBJ2-1; D is unclear. The CDR3 runs 13 residues. Germline V gene data show CDR1 as MNHEY and CDR2 as SMNVEV (reference sequence). V lost 9 bases and J lost 1, with 10 bases in between. The CDR3 loop reads CASQGTSYNEQFF. CDR3 sequence (DNA): TGTGCCAGTCAAGGTACATCCTACAATGAGCAGTTCTTC.

Ten or more counts support this clonotype. This chain connects TRBV3-1 to TRBJ2-7, with D possibly being TRBD1 or TRBD2 (5 bases each). The V gene lost 0 bases and the J gene lost 4 bases, with 13 bases spanning the gap. The CDR3 contains 15 residues. The germline V gene has CDR1 LGHDT and CDR2 YNNKEL (reference sequence). In nucleotides, the CDR3 is TGTGCCAGCAGCCAAGAGGTTTGGGGGAATTACGAGCAGTACTTC. As protein: CASSQEVWGNYEQYF.

The table lists this clonotype with many counts. This rearrangement joins TRBV12-3 or TRBV12-4 to TRBJ1-5; D not resolved. The CDR3 is 13 residues long. V lost 3 bases to trimming and J lost 6 bases, with 9 bases between them. CDR3 sequence (DNA): TGTGCCAGCAGTTTTTCTCCCCTTCAGCCCCAGCATTTT. Amino acids: CASSFSPLQPQHF.

V and J are TRBV5-1 and TRBJ1-4; D possibly corresponds to TRBD1 (5 bases). The CDR3 has 14 amino acids. The germline V and J ends were trimmed by 3 bases and 6 bases, with 12 bases remaining between them. Germline V gives CDR1 SGHRS, CDR2 YFSETQ. The CDR3 DNA follows: TGCGCCAGCAGCTCAGGGAGGAGGGATGAAAAACTGTTTTTT. It codes for CASSSGRRDEKLFF.

Comment on this clonotype: A read error is possible here, since a much larger clone lies one base away. The CDR3 sequence is CASSLTGRRDEQFF. In DNA, the CDR3 is TGTGCCAGCAGCTTAACGGGGCGAAGGGATGAGCAGTTCTTC. This sequence joins TRBV7-3 and TRBJ2-1, with a possible D match to TRBD1 (5 bases). Trimming cost V 0 bases and J 8 bases, with 11 bases left between them. The length of the CDR3 is 14 residues. From germline, CDR1 is SGHTA and CDR2 FQGTGA.

The J gene is TRBJ1-6, the V gene TRBV9; D not resolved. Trimming removed 0 bases at V and 6 bases at J, with 7 bases between. From germline, CDR1 is SGDLS and CDR2 YYNGEE. CDR3 size: 14 residues. Here the CDR3 reads CASSVVDINSPLHF. DNA for the CDR3: TGTGCCAGCAGCGTAGTTGACATTAATTCACCCCTCCACTTT.

This clonotype was observed many times. V is TRBV7-2 and J is TRBJ2-2, with TRBD2 matching over 11 bases. Germline loops: CDR1 SGHTA, CDR2 FQGNSA. V shed 5 bases and J 8 bases; nucleotides not matched to a gene: 13. The CDR3 contains 17 residues. The CDR3 sequence: CASSPIGGLAGGGELFF. The CDR3 nucleotides read TGTGCCAGCAGCCCAATTGGGGGCCTAGCGGGAGGAGGGGAGCTGTTTTTT.

This clonotype occurred many times. The chain couples TRBV20-1 to TRBJ2-3; 15 bases map to TRBD2. Germline-derived CDR1 and CDR2 are DFQATT and SNEGSKA (reference sequence). With V trimmed by 5 bases and J by 0 bases, 3 bases remained unmatched. The CDR3 consists of 16 residues. The CDR3 protein is CSAGTSGRPSTDTQYF. Here the CDR3 DNA reads TGCAGTGCTGGGACTAGCGGGAGGCCGAGCACAGATACGCAGTATTTT.

The table lists this clonotype with many counts. The rearrangement joins TRBV12-3 or TRBV12-4 to TRBJ1-5, with D uncertain. The V end lost 6 bases, the J end lost 11 bases, and 20 bases lay between the germline ends. CDR3 size: 14 residues. CDR3 DNA: TGTGCCAGCAGCCCCGAAGTAAGGGTGGAAGCCCAGCATTTT. Translation gives CASSPEVRVEAQHF.

This clonotype was counted ten times or more. V and J are TRBV5-1 and TRBJ2-7; 7 bases match TRBD1. Trimming cost V 5 bases and J 2 bases; bases outside gene matches: 10. The CDR3 length is 15 residues. Germline V gene data show CDR1 as SGHRS and CDR2 as YFSETQ. This chain's CDR3 is CASRRLGQEPYEQYF. In DNA form, the CDR3 reads TGCGCCAGCAGACGCCTAGGACAGGAGCCCTACGAGCAGTACTTC.

The chain recombines TRBV7-9 with TRBJ1-3; D uncertain. V was trimmed by 0 bases and J by 0 bases, leaving 9 bases between them. The germline gives CDR1 SEHNR, CDR2 FQNEAQ (reference sequence). The CDR3 spans 16 residues. The CDR3 DNA reads as TGTGCCAGCAGCTTAGCATTTCAGATCTCTGGAAACACCATATATTTT. This codes for CASSLAFQISGNTIYF.

This clonotype was picked up many times. This rearrangement joins TRBV5-1 to TRBJ2-7, with 9 bases that match TRBD1. From germline, CDR1 is SGHRS and CDR2 YFSETQ. This CDR3 has 13 residues. With V trimmed by 4 bases and J by 5 bases, 4 bases remained unmatched. As DNA, the CDR3 is TGCGCCAGCAGCGAGGGACAGGGACACGAGCAGTACTTC. It yields the protein CASSEGQGHEQYF.

The chain carries TRBV6-1 and TRBJ2-7; D might be TRBD1 (6 bases). Trimming shortened V by 4 bases and J by 2 bases, and 18 bases separated the two germline ends. CDR1 and CDR2 (germline): MNHNS, SASEGT. There are 16 residues in the CDR3. DNA of the CDR3: TGTGCCAGCAGTGGGGGGACAAGGGGGAGCCCCTACGAGCAGTACTTC. The encoded protein is CASSGGTRGSPYEQYF.

V gene TRBV30 combines with J gene TRBJ2-1; D is unclear. CDR3 size: 14 residues. Germline-derived CDR1 and CDR2 are GTSNPN and SVGIG (reference sequence). V gave up 0 bases and J gave up 0 bases, with 6 bases separating them. The CDR3 nucleotides are TGTGCCTGGAGTGTTTCTAGCTCCTACAATGAGCAGTTCTTC. As protein: CAWSVSSSYNEQFF.

CDR3: CASSPLGTAGPDEQYF. The CDR3 DNA reads TGTGCCAGCAGCCCTCTTGGGACCGCTGGTCCGGACGAGCAGTACTTC. This chain uses TRBV9 with TRBJ2-7; TRBD1 or TRBD2 may be the D gene (5 bases each). The germline V gene has CDR1 SGDLS and CDR2 YYNGEE. The CDR3 covers 16 residues. The V end lost 4 bases, the J end lost 5 bases, and 22 bases lay between the germline ends.

This clonotype has only a few counts. V usage is TRBV19 and J usage is TRBJ2-5, with 8 bases lining up with TRBD1. The CDR3 has 13 amino acids. V shed 5 bases, J shed 5 bases, and the junction held 4 bases outside the gene matches. Germline V gives CDR1 LNHDA, CDR2 SQIVND (reference sequence). CDR3 residues: CASSGTGKETQYF. As DNA, the CDR3 is TGTGCCAGTAGTGGGACAGGCAAGGAGACCCAGTACTTC.

The table lists this clonotype with many counts. The chain employs TRBV6-1 and TRBJ1-1; no clear D. This CDR3 region has 13 residues. With 6 bases removed from V and 6 bases from J, the gap between germline ends came to 14 bases. In germline, CDR1 is MNHNS, CDR2 SASEGT. CDR3 DNA sequence: TGTGCCAGCAGGTCAATTCTTCACCCTGAAGCTTTCTTT. It encodes CASRSILHPEAFF.

The sample holds many counts of this clonotype. This rearrangement joins TRBV7-9 to TRBJ2-1; TRBD2 agrees at 9 bases. Germline CDR1 reads SEHNR; CDR2 reads FQNEAQ (reference sequence). The CDR3 sequence is 17 residues long. The V segment lost 1 base and the J segment 5 bases; nucleotides outside the gene matches: 9. CDR3 loop: CASSLVSGGRANNEQFF. The CDR3 region has the DNA TGTGCCAGCAGCTTAGTATCTGGCGGGAGGGCGAACAATGAGCAGTTCTTC.

This chain links TRBV19 with TRBJ1-3; D ambiguous. V was pared by 2 bases and J by 0 bases, with 8 bases between. The CDR3 extends over 15 amino acids. Germline assignment: CDR1 LNHDA and CDR2 SQIVND (reference sequence). CDR3 sequence (DNA): TGTGCCAGTAGTATATCGGGAGTCTCTGGAAACACCATATATTTT. Its protein product is CASSISGVSGNTIYF.

This clonotype was picked up a small number of times. J is TRBJ1-1 and V is TRBV20-1, with D possibly being TRBD1 (5 bases). The CDR3 runs 15 residues. Trimming removed 3 bases from V and 4 bases from J, with 18 bases in between. Germline assignment: CDR1 DFQATT and CDR2 SNEGSKA (reference sequence). The DNA for the CDR3 is TGCAGTGCTAGGGGTTCCGGGGGATGGAGCACTGAAGCTTTCTTT. This gives the protein CSARGSGGWSTEAFF.

In this sample, this clonotype turned up a few times. V gene TRBV2 combines with J gene TRBJ2-6, with 8 bases aligning to TRBD1. This CDR3 comprises 12 residues. V gave up 7 bases and J gave up 12 bases; unmatched junction bases: 5. The germline CDR1 and CDR2 sequences are SNHLY and FYNNEI. CDR3 bases: TGTGCCAGCACCCGGACAGGGTCCGTCCTGACTTTC. It encodes CASTRTGSVLTF.

This clonotype has a handful of counts. V gene TRBV20-1 combines with J gene TRBJ2-1; D might be TRBD1 (5 bases). CDR3 length: 15 amino acids. Germline V gives CDR1 DFQATT, CDR2 SNEGSKA (reference sequence). Trimming removed 8 bases from V and 5 bases from J, with 22 bases in between. For the CDR3, the DNA is TGCAGTCTCGATTCAGGGCTTTCAGGACACAATGAGCAGTTCTTC. This sequence encodes CSLDSGLSGHNEQFF.